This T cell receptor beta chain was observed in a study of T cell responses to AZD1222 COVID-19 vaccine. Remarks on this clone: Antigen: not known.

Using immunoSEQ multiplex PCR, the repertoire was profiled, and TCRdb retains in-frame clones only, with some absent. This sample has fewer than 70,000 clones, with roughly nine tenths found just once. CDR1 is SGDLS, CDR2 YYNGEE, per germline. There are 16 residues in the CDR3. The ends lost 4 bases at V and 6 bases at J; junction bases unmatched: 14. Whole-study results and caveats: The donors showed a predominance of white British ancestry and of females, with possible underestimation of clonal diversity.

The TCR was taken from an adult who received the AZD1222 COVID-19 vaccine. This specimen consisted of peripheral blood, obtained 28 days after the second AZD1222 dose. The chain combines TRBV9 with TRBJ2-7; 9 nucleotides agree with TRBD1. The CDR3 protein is CASSPGQGGLPPEQYF. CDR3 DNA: TGTGCCAGCAGCCCGGGACAGGGAGGTCTACCCCCCGAGCAGTACTTC. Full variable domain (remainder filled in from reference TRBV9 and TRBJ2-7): DSGVTQTPKHLITATGQRVTLRCSPRSGDLSVYWYQQSLDQGLQFLIQYYNGEERAKGNILERFSAQQFPDLHSELNLSSLELGDSALYFCASSPGQGGLPPEQYFGPGTRLTVT.